Each of the 10 T cell receptor beta chains below was sequenced from the same sample in a study of tumor-infiltrating lymphocytes in localized non-small cell lung cancer (dated by TCRdb to the early 2020s). Library preparation employed the immunoSEQ multiplex PCR assay. TCRdb obtained this table from immuneACCESS and retained in-frame rearrangements with V and J assigned. These tables miss some clones; where compared with another copy, unresolved V genes account for less than half of the shortfall, and the remainder is unexplained. The table for this sample lists 10,000 to 13,000 clones; 80% to 90% of them were counted only once. The ten most abundant clones make up over 7.5% of the sample. Sequencing was carried out using uninvolved lung tissue not adjacent to the tumor. The receptors stem from a human donor with non-small cell lung cancer.

J is TRBJ2-7 and V is TRBV6-6, with a possible D match to TRBD2 (6 bases). CDR1 and CDR2 from the germline V gene are MNHNY and SVGAGI (reference sequence). CDR3 size: 13 residues. Trimming took 6 bases from V and 12 from J, leaving 21 bases between them. CDR3 sequence: CASSFGDSQPPYF. The CDR3 bases are TGTGCCAGCAGCTTTGGGGACTCCCAACCTCCGTACTTC.

The chain uses TRBV7-9 and TRBJ2-4, with TRBD2 matching over 7 bases. Germline V lookup: CDR1 SEHNR, CDR2 FQNEAQ (reference sequence). The CDR3 is 16 amino acids. The V and J ends lost 4 bases and 1 base, in that order; junction bases with no gene match: 7. The CDR3 protein is CASSWVSGMAKNIQYF. In DNA, the CDR3 is TGTGCCAGCAGCTGGGTCAGCGGGATGGCCAAAAACATTCAGTACTTC. The full variable domain, with the rest looked up from reference TRBV7-9 and TRBJ2-4, is DTGVSQNPRHKITKRGQNVTFRCDPISEHNRLYWYRQTLGQGPEFLTYFQNEAQLEKSRLLSDRFSAERPKGSFSTLEIQRTEQGDSAMYLCASSWVSGMAKNIQYFGAGTRLSVL.

The chain couples TRBV19 to TRBJ2-1; 14 bases line up with TRBD2. The CDR3 spans 15 residues. The V and J ends lost 9 bases and 11 bases, in that order; junction bases with no gene match: 12. CDR1 LNHDA and CDR2 SQIVND come from the germline V gene (reference sequence). CDR3 in amino acids: CASSDGTSGGSKQFF. CDR3 coding DNA: TGTGCCAGCTCAGACGGGACTAGCGGGGGTAGTAAGCAGTTCTTC.

Note on this clone: The junction does not match germline at one end; this may be a read error. This chain uses TRBV7-9 with TRBJ1-2, with D hard to call. CDR3 length: 11 residues. Germline assignment: CDR1 SEHNR and CDR2 FQNEAQ (reference sequence). The CDR3 here is CASSLKGVEAF. CDR3 DNA: TGTGCCAGCAGCTTAAAAGGAGTTGAAGCCTTC.

The chain combines TRBV20-1 with TRBJ2-5, with D perhaps matching TRBD1 (5 bases). From germline, CDR1 is DFQATT and CDR2 SNEGSKA (reference sequence). CDR3 length: 11 amino acids. The V end was cut by 6 bases, the J end by 2 bases, with 7 bases between. In DNA form, the CDR3 reads TGCAGTGCGACAGAACAAGAGACCCAGTACTTC. Protein product: CSATEQETQYF.

The CDR3 bases are TGTGCCAGCAGTGCGGGACAGAGAATTGTGAACACTGAAGCTTTCTTT. Amino acid sequence: CASSAGQRIVNTEAFF. The chain is built from TRBV2 and TRBJ1-1, with 7 bases lining up with TRBD1. Germline lookup yields CDR1 SNHLY and CDR2 FYNNEI. The CDR3 spans 16 residues. The trim removed 4 bases at V and 0 bases at J, leaving 8 bases unmatched.

The rearrangement joins TRBV19 to TRBJ2-7; 7 positions match TRBD2. The CDR3 extends over 13 amino acids. CDR1 is LNHDA, CDR2 SQIVND, per germline (reference sequence). With V trimmed by 3 bases and J by 3 bases, 2 bases remained unmatched. CDR3 DNA: TGTGCCAGTAGTATCAGGGAGGGCTACGAGCAGTACTTC. Protein product: CASSIREGYEQYF. Combining the CDR3 with reference TRBV19 and TRBJ2-7 gives the whole variable domain DGGITQSPKYLFRKEGQNVTLSCEQNLNHDAMYWYRQDPGQGLRLIYYSQIVNDFQKGDIAEGYSVSREKKESFPLTVTSAQKNPTAFYLCASSIREGYEQYFGPGTRLTVT.

The chain carries TRBV6-1 and TRBJ1-1; D is possibly TRBD1 (5 bases). V was trimmed by 7 bases and J by 3 bases, leaving 12 bases between them. Germline lookup yields CDR1 MNHNS and CDR2 SASEGT. The CDR3 runs to 13 residues. As DNA, the CDR3 is TGTGCCAGCAATGAGGGGAAGTACACTGAAGCTTTCTTT. Its translation is CASNEGKYTEAFF.

The gene calls are TRBV11-2 and TRBJ2-2; no clear D. V was clipped by 4 bases and J by 9 bases, with 9 bases between them. The CDR3 covers 12 residues. Germline CDR1 reads SGHAT; CDR2 reads FQNNGV. The CDR3 coding sequence is TGTGCCAGCAGCTCCATGGACCGGGAGCTGTTTTTT. This gives the protein CASSSMDRELFF.

V usage is TRBV2 and J usage is TRBJ2-1; D perhaps matches TRBD1 (6 bases). Trimming pared 8 bases from V and 2 bases from J, leaving 10 bases between. CDR3 size: 13 residues. Looked up from germline, CDR1 is SNHLY and CDR2 is FYNNEI. The CDR3 coding sequence is TGTGCCAGCCGCAGGGGACCCTACAATGAGCAGTTCTTC. Amino acid sequence: CASRRGPYNEQFF.